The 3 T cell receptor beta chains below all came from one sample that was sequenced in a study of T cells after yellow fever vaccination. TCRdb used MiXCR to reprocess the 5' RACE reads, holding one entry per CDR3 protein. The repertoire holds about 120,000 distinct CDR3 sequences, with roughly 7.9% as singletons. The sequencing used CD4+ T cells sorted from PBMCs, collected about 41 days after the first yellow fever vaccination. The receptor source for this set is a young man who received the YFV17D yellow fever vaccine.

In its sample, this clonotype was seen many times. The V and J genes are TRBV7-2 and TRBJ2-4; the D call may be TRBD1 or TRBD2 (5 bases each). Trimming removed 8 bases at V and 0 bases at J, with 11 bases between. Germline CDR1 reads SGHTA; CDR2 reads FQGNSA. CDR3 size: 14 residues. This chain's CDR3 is CASGLRGAKNIQYF. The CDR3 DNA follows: TGTGCCAGCGGGTTGAGGGGAGCCAAAAACATTCAGTACTTC.

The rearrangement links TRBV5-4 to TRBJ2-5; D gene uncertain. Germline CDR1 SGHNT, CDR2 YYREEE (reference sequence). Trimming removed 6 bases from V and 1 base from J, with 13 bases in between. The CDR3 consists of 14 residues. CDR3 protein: CASKLDASQETQYF. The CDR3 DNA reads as TGTGCCAGCAAATTGGACGCGAGCCAAGAGACCCAGTACTTC.

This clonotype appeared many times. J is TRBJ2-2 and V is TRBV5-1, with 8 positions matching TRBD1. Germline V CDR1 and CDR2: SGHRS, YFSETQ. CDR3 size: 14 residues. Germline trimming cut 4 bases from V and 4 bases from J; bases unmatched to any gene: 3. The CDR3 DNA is TGCGCCAGCAGCGGACAGGGCGGCACCGGGGAGCTGTTTTTT. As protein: CASSGQGGTGELFF.